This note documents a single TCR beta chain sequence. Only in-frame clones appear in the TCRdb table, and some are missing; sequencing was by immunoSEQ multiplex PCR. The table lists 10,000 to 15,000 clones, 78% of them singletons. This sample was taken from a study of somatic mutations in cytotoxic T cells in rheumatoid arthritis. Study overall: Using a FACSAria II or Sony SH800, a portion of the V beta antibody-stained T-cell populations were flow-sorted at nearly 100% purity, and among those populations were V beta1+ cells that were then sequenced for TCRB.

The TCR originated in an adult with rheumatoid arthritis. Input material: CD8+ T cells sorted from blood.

The CDR3: CASSFRPGTEAFF. The CDR3 DNA reads TGTGCCAGCAGTTTCCGCCCCGGAACTGAAGCTTTCTTT. The V and J genes are TRBV28 and TRBJ1-1, with D unresolved. CDR1 is MDHEN, CDR2 SYDVKM, per germline. V was cut by 3 bases and J by 5 bases, with 10 bases left in between. CDR3 length equals 13 residues. The full variable domain, rest sourced from reference TRBV28 and TRBJ1-1, is DVKVTQSSRYLVKRTGEKVFLECVQDMDHENMFWYRQDPGLGLRLIYFSYDVKMKEKGDIPEGYSVSREKKERFSLILESASTNQTSMYLCASSFRPGTEAFFGQGTRLTVV.